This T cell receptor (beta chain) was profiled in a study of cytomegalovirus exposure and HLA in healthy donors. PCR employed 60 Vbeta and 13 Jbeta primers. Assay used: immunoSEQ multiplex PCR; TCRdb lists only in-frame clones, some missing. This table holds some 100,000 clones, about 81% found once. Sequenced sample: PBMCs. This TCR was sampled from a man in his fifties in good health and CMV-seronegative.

The CDR3 loop is CASSLSPGQSSKNIQYF. In DNA, the CDR3 is TGTGCCAGCAGCCTCTCTCCGGGACAGTCGAGCAAAAACATTCAGTACTTC. The V and J genes are TRBV7-9 and TRBJ2-4; 7 bases fit TRBD1. Trimming cost V 5 bases and J 3 bases; bases outside gene matches: 13. CDR3 length: 17 amino acids. Looked up from germline, CDR1 is SEHNR and CDR2 is FQNEAQ (reference sequence).